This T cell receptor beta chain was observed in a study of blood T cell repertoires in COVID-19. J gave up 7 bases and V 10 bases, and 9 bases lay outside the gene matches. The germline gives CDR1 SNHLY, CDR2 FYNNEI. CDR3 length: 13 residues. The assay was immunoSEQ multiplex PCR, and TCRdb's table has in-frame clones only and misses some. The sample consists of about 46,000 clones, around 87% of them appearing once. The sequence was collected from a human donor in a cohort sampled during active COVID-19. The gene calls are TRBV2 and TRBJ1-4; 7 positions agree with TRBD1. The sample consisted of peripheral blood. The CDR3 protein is CATLQGMSEKLFF. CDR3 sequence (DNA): TGTGCCACGCTACAGGGGATGAGTGAAAAACTGTTTTTT.